This T cell receptor (beta chain) derives from a study of technical replicates of blood from several donors. The repertoire was sequenced with immunoSEQ multiplex PCR; TCRdb's copy has only in-frame clones and lacks some. Found here are roughly 70,000 clones, around nine tenths of them singletons; the top ten hold 0.38%. V lost 2 bases and J 0 bases, leaving 8 bases between the germline ends. Germline V gene lookup returns CDR1 SGHTA and CDR2 FQGTGA. This CDR3 has 14 residues. The chain couples TRBV7-3 to TRBJ2-7; the D gene is possibly TRBD1 (6 bases). The sequenced sample was T cells isolated from PBMCs. The sequence was obtained from a human donor in good health. The CDR3 nucleotides are TGTGCCAGCAGCTTATCAGGGGACTCCTACGAGCAGTACTTC. Encoded protein: CASSLSGDSYEQYF.